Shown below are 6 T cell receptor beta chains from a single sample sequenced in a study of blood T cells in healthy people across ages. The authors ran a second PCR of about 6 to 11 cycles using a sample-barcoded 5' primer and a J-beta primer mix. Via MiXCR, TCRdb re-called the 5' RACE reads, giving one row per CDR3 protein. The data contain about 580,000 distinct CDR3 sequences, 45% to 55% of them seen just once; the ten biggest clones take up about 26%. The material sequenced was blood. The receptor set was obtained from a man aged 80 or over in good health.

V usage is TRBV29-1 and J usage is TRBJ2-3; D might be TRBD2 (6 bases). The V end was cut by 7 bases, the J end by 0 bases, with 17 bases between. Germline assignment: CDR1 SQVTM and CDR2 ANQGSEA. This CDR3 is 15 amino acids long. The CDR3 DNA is TGCAGCGCTCGACAACGGGGGACTAGCACAGATACGCAGTATTTT. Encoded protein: CSARQRGTSTDTQYF.

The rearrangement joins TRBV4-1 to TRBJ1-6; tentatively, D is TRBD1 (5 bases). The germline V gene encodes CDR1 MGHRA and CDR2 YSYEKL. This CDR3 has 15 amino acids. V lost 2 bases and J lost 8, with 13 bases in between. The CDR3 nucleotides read TGCGCCAGCAGCCAAAGGGGAGACCTAGATTCACCCCTCCACTTT. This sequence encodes CASSQRGDLDSPLHF.

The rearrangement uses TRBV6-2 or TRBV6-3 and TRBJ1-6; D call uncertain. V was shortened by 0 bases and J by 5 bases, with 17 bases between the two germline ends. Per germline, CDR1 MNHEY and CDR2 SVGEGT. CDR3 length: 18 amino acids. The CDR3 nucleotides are TGTGCCAGCAGTTACTCCTCAAGATCGAGCGGGAATAATTCACCCCTCCACTTT. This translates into CASSYSSRSSGNNSPLHF.

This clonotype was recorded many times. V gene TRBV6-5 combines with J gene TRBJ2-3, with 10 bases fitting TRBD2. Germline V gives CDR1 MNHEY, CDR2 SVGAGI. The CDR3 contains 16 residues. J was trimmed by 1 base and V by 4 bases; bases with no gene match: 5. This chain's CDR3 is CASSSSGTSGTDTQYF. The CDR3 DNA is TGTGCCAGCAGTTCCTCTGGGACTAGCGGCACAGATACGCAGTATTTT.

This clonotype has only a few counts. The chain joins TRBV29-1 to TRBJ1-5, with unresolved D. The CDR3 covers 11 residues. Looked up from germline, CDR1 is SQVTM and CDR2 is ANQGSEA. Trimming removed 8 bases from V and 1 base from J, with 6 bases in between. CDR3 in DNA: TGCAGCATAGAAAGCAATCAGCCCCAGCATTTT. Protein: CSIESNQPQHF.

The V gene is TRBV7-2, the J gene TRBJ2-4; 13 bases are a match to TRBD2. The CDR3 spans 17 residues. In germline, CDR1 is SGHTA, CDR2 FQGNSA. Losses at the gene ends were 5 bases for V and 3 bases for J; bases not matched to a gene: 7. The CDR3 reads CASSPSTSGRGKNIQYF. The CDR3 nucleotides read TGTGCCAGCAGCCCCAGCACTAGCGGGAGGGGCAAAAACATTCAGTACTTC.